The subject of this entry is one T cell receptor beta chain. The data belong to a study of control samples from healthy donors and cancer patients. Libraries were prepared by immunoSEQ multiplex PCR; TCRdb keeps only in-frame clonotypes and omits some of them. The sample carries about 220,000 clones, around 94% recorded once. Deletions cut 6 bases from V and 1 base from J, with 9 bases between. Germline CDR1 is MDHEN and CDR2 is SYDVKM. The CDR3 has 14 residues. The sample consisted of blood. The genes are TRBV28 and TRBJ1-4; a possible D gene is TRBD1 (6 bases). This clonotype was obtained from a man aged 45 to 65 in good health. The CDR3 sequence is CASSQTGTNEKLFF. The CDR3 bases are TGTGCCAGCAGCCAGACAGGAACTAATGAAAAACTGTTTTTT.